This T cell receptor (beta chain) was recovered during a study of T cells in Graves' hyperthyroidism and ophthalmopathy. The V and J ends lost 7 bases and 3 bases respectively, with 12 bases between them. The CDR3 extends over 13 amino acids. The diagnostic basis comprised clinical symptoms, serum thyroxine and TRAb, thyroid ultrasound and orbital computed tomography. TCR beta CDR3 region amplification was performed from RNA transcripts. HTBI primers drove first-round RT-PCR of the TCR CDR3. A single record per CDR3 protein comes from TCRdb applying MiXCR to the multiplex PCR reads. Of hundreds of thousands of distinct CDR3 sequences listed, around a quarter were seen once; the top ten hold approximately 11%. This clonotype was detected ten times or more.

V gene TRBV12-3 or TRBV12-4 combines with J gene TRBJ1-1, with a weak D call TRBD1 (6 bases). Sequencing was carried out using blood. This clonotype originated in a woman in her twenties or thirties with Graves' ophthalmopathy. CDR3 sequence reads: CASTRGVHTEAFF. The CDR3 bases are TGTGCCAGCACAAGGGGGGTGCACACTGAAGCTTTCTTT.